This TCR beta chain was identified in a study of blood T cell repertoires in COVID-19. Study context: In each case, the material was cDNA or gDNA derived from T cells, B-cell-depleted T cells, or PBMCs.

Study processing details: The assay estimated nucleated cells by amplifying reference gene primers. Libraries were prepared by immunoSEQ multiplex PCR; TCRdb keeps only in-frame clonotypes and omits some of them. That table furnishes V, J and clone size, whereas the DNA furnished D and trimming. The table shows fewer than 250,000 clones, with approximately 81% occurring only once. Per germline, CDR1 MNHEY and CDR2 SMNVEV (reference sequence). The V end was cut by 3 bases, the J end by 0 bases, with 3 bases between. The CDR3 has 13 amino acids. The sequence derives from a woman of 80 years or more with acute or convalescent COVID-19. The chain joins TRBV27 to TRBJ1-5; the D is unclear. Source material: peripheral blood. The CDR3 loop is CASSFNSNQPQHF. CDR3 bases: TGTGCCAGCAGTTTTAATAGCAATCAGCCCCAGCATTTT.